This T cell receptor (beta chain) comes out of a study of graft-versus-host responses after intestinal transplantation. General study results and limits: Analysis identified GvH clones in recipient marrow, with some appearing first in ileum or blood.

This clone appeared a single time. Its antigen is unidentified. Sequenced by immunoSEQ multiplex PCR; TCRdb stores in-frame clones only, minus some. The data contain approximately 110,000 clones, just over 90% of them singletons. This CDR3 has 17 amino acids. Looked up from germline, CDR1 is SEHNR and CDR2 is FQNEAQ (reference sequence). Germline trimming cut 2 bases from V and 4 bases from J; bases unmatched to any gene: 8. The sequence was obtained from a human donor who was the organ donor for an intestinal transplant. Sequenced material: unstimulated CD4+ T cells sorted from spleen or lymph node cells, taken before transplant. V and J are TRBV7-9 and TRBJ2-5, with 12 bases matching TRBD2. CDR3 amino acids: CASSLMTSGSLSETQYF. CDR3 bases: TGTGCCAGCAGCTTAATGACTAGCGGGAGCCTATCAGAGACCCAGTACTTC.